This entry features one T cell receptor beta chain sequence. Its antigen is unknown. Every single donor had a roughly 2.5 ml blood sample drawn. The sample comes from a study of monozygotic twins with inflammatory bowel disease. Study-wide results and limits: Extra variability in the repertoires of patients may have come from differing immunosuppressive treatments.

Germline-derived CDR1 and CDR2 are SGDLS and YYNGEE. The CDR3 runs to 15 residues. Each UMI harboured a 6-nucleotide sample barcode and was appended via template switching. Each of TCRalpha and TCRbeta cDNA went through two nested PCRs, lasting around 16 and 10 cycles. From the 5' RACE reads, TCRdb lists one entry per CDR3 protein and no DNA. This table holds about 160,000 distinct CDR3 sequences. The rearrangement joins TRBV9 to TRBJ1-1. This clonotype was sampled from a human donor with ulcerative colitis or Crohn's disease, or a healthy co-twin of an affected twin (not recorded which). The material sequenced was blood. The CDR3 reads CASRRGEGMSTEAFF.